This paragraph reports one T cell receptor (beta chain). The sample comes from a study of CD8 T cells in Susac syndrome. RNA in amounts of roughly 0.45 to 1 ug was reverse transcribed with random hexamers. TCRdb re-called the immunoSEQ multiplex PCR reads through MiXCR, storing one row per CDR3 protein. The data show roughly 44,000 distinct CDR3 sequences, with over 85% seen just once and 0.5% to 0.55% held by the top ten. Germline V gene lookup returns CDR1 SGHVS and CDR2 FQNEAQ. V shed 2 bases, J shed 7 bases, and the junction held 8 bases outside the gene matches. The CDR3 totals 15 residues. The sequencing input was CD8+ T cells from PBMCs. This TCR was sampled from a human donor in good health. The chain couples TRBV7-8 to TRBJ2-1; 7 bases fit TRBD2. DNA of the CDR3: TGTGCCAGCAGCTTATGGGGAGGGGAGGGGAATGAGCAGTTCTTC. It translates to CASSLWGGEGNEQFF.